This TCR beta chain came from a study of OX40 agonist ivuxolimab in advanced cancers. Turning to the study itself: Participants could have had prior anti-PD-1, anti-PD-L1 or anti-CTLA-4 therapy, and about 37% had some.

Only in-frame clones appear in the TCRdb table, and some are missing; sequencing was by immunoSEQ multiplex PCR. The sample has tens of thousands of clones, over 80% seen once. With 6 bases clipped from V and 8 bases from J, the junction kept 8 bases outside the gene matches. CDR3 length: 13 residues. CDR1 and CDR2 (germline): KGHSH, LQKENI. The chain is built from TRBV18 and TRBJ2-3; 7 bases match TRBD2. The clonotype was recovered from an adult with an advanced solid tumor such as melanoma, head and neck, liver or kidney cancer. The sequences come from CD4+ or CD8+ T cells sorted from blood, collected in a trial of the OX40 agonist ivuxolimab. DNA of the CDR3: TGTGCCAGCTCTCCGGGGAGGGAAGGTACGCAGTATTTT. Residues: CASSPGREGTQYF.